The rows below give T cell receptor beta chains drawn from one sample of a study of blood T cells in healthy people across ages. TCRdb re-called the 5' RACE reads through MiXCR, storing one row per CDR3 protein. The table lists 1,100,000 or so distinct CDR3 sequences, roughly 45% of them singletons. What was sequenced was blood. The receptors shown here come from a woman in her sixties in good health. Each CDR3 is given with its conserved first and last residue. Fields, in order: D gene, V gene, J gene, clone size, CDR3 protein, CDR3 DNA. The D gene is left open where the match is weak. Clone size appears in some rows only: once, few, many, or a class for an expanded clone.

NA	TRBV28	TRBJ2-4	once	CASSQGGRENIQYF	TGTGCCAGCAGCCAGGGAGGCCGGGAGAACATTCAGTACTTC
TRBD2	TRBV12-3/TRBV12-4	TRBJ2-7	NA	CASTHRGGLAGFNEQYF	TGTGCCAGCACCCATAGGGGCGGTCTAGCGGGTTTCAATGAGCAGTACTTC
NA	TRBV20-1	TRBJ2-7	few	CSARDMRGNIPHEQYF	TGCAGTGCTAGAGATATGAGGGGCAACATCCCCCACGAGCAGTACTTC
NA	TRBV20-1	TRBJ2-1	NA	CSARNRDSSYNEQFF	TGCAGTGCTAGAAACAGGGATAGCTCCTACAATGAGCAGTTCTTC
TRBD1	TRBV6-5	TRBJ1-2	NA	CASSYSGGINYGYTF	TGTGCCAGCAGTTACTCAGGGGGCATTAACTATGGCTACACCTTC
TRBD2	TRBV7-9	TRBJ2-1	NA	CASSLSAGGGEQFF	TGTGCCAGCAGCTTATCCGCGGGAGGTGGTGAGCAGTTCTTC
TRBD1	TRBV20-1	TRBJ2-3	NA	CSATSRQGDTDTQYF	TGCAGTGCCACTTCCCGACAGGGAGACACAGATACGCAGTATTTT
NA	TRBV19	TRBJ2-7	NA	CASSIRQRISYNEQYF	TGTGCCAGTAGTATTCGCCAGCGGATCTCCTACAATGAGCAGTACTTC
TRBD1	TRBV29-1	TRBJ2-7	many	CSVADREEQYF	TGCAGCGTAGCCGACAGGGAAGAGCAGTACTTC
NA	TRBV29-1	TRBJ2-7	NA	CSVEDRHGSYNEQYF	TGCAGCGTCGAAGACAGACACGGCTCCTACAATGAGCAGTACTTC
NA	TRBV9	TRBJ2-5	NA	CASSVESGGLTYRETQYF	TGTGCCAGCAGCGTAGAGTCTGGTGGACTCACCTACCGAGAGACCCAGTACTTC
NA	TRBV7-8	TRBJ2-4	few	CASSYRAGEQYF	TGTGCCAGCAGCTACAGGGCCGGGGAGCAGTACTTC
NA	TRBV9	TRBJ1-1	NA	CASTGNLNTEAFF	TGTGCCAGCACGGGAAACTTGAACACTGAAGCTTTCTTT
NA	TRBV12-3/TRBV12-4	TRBJ2-4	NA	CASSGGAPAKNIQYF	TGTGCCAGCAGTGGGGGGGCTCCTGCCAAAAACATTCAGTACTTC
TRBD1	TRBV12-5	TRBJ2-1	few	CASGLTGKGTGYNEQFF	TGTGCTAGTGGTTTGACCGGAAAGGGGACAGGCTACAATGAGCAGTTCTTC
TRBD2	TRBV6-5	TRBJ2-1	NA	CASRGLADRSEQFF	TGTGCCAGCAGGGGACTAGCGGATCGGAGTGAGCAGTTCTTC
TRBD2	TRBV30	TRBJ2-5	few	CAWSPGLASKVQYF	TGTGCCTGGAGTCCAGGACTAGCGTCCAAGGTGCAGTACTTC
TRBD1	TRBV11-2	TRBJ2-1	few	CASSSDRGDQFF	TGTGCCAGCAGCTCCGACAGGGGGGATCAGTTCTTC
TRBD1	TRBV12-3/TRBV12-4	TRBJ1-5	NA	CASKQGAGSNQPQHF	TGTGCCAGCAAACAGGGGGCGGGTAGCAATCAGCCCCAGCATTTT
TRBD1	TRBV10-3	TRBJ2-1	NA	CAISLETRTGNEQLF	TGTGCCATCAGCTTAGAAACGCGGACAGGCAATGAGCAGTTATTC
NA	TRBV6-2/TRBV6-3	TRBJ2-7	NA	CASSYSRRGEQYF	TGTGCCAGCAGTTACTCTCGTCGTGGTGAGCAGTACTTC
NA	TRBV28	TRBJ2-1	NA	CASSSPIGAGAYNEQFF	TGTGCCAGCAGTTCCCCCATTGGGGCTGGCGCCTACAATGAGCAGTTCTTC
NA	TRBV30	TRBJ2-1	NA	CAWSVMSLNEQFF	TGTGCCTGGAGCGTAATGTCTTTAAATGAGCAGTTCTTC
NA	TRBV2	TRBJ2-7	few	CASSEAPHPYEQYF	TGTGCCAGCAGTGAAGCACCACACCCCTACGAGCAGTACTTC
NA	TRBV4-2	TRBJ2-3	few	CASSPGGRFTDTQYF	TGTGCCAGCAGCCCGGGGGGCCGGTTTACAGATACGCAGTATTTT
NA	TRBV10-3	TRBJ2-5	NA	CAISDAQGIQETQYF	TGTGCCATCAGTGATGCGCAGGGCATACAAGAGACCCAGTACTTC
NA	TRBV5-1	TRBJ2-3	few	CASSGRDGKMRNTQYF	TGCGCCAGCAGCGGCCGGGACGGCAAGATGAGAAATACGCAGTATTTT
NA	TRBV6-5	TRBJ2-7	NA	CASSYRGERTYEQYF	TGTGCCAGCAGTTACAGGGGGGAGAGGACCTACGAGCAGTACTTC
NA	TRBV24-1	TRBJ2-2	NA	CATSRYVGELFF	TGTGCCACCAGTCGATACGTCGGGGAGCTGTTTTTT
NA	TRBV10-3	TRBJ2-7	few	CAINTRGAHEQYF	TGTGCCATCAATACCCGCGGTGCCCACGAGCAGTACTTC
TRBD1	TRBV29-1	TRBJ2-7	few	CSALTGGSGHEQYF	TGCAGCGCTTTGACAGGGGGGTCGGGCCACGAGCAGTACTTC
TRBD2	TRBV3-1	TRBJ2-1	once	CASSQDWIQREVREQFF	TGTGCCAGCAGCCAAGATTGGATCCAGCGGGAGGTCCGCGAGCAGTTCTTC
NA	TRBV12-3/TRBV12-4	TRBJ2-1	few	CASSFFGYEQFF	TGTGCCAGCAGTTTTTTTGGGTATGAGCAGTTCTTC
NA	TRBV5-1	TRBJ2-7	NA	CASRAGRGSFEQYF	TGCGCCAGCAGGGCGGGCAGGGGCTCCTTCGAGCAGTACTTC
NA	TRBV28	TRBJ2-4	few	CASSLSMPKNIQYF	TGTGCCAGCAGTTTAAGTATGCCCAAAAACATTCAGTACTTC
TRBD2	TRBV6-5	TRBJ2-1	few	CASTAWGLAANEQFF	TGTGCCAGCACCGCTTGGGGACTAGCGGCCAATGAGCAGTTCTTC
TRBD2	TRBV29-1	TRBJ2-5	NA	CSVAGLAGVGETRYF	TGCAGCGTCGCGGGACTAGCGGGAGTTGGAGAGACCCGGTACTTC
TRBD1	TRBV25-1	TRBJ1-1	NA	CASSEYRDSEAFF	TGTGCCAGCAGTGAATATCGGGACAGTGAAGCTTTCTTT
TRBD2	TRBV6-5	TRBJ2-1	NA	CASMRLAVTYNEQFF	TGTGCCAGCATGAGACTAGCGGTAACCTACAATGAGCAGTTCTTC
TRBD2	TRBV5-1	TRBJ2-1	NA	CASSLALAGVLYNEQFF	TGCGCCAGCAGCTTGGCCTTAGCGGGAGTGCTCTACAATGAGCAGTTCTTC